These T cell receptor beta chains were read from a single sample in a study of T cells expressing NK-cell markers. One entry per CDR3 protein, without DNA, is what TCRdb gives after re-calling the 5' RACE reads. This sample carries about 410,000 distinct CDR3 sequences, with around a tenth going to the ten biggest clones. Sequenced material: blood T cells: a sorted CD56 or NKG2C T cell subset, CD4+ or CD8+ T cells, or bulk PBMC T cells (not recorded which). The receptors were gathered from a woman between 45 and 65 years old in good health. CDR3s include the opening cysteine and the closing phenylalanine or tryptophan.

v_gene: TRBV20-1
j_gene: TRBJ2-5
len: 12
CDR3aa: CSAGDGVETQYF

v_gene: TRBV7-6
j_gene: TRBJ1-1
len: 12
CDR3aa: CASSPGATEAFF

v_gene: TRBV7-9
j_gene: TRBJ2-3
len: 13
CDR3aa: CASSMGSTDTQYF

v_gene: TRBV2
j_gene: TRBJ1-1
len: 13
CDR3aa: CASSAQGDTEAFF

v_gene: TRBV20-1
j_gene: TRBJ2-1
len: 16
CDR3aa: CSATQGYRELDNEQFF

v_gene: TRBV29-1
j_gene: TRBJ1-2
len: 18
CDR3aa: CSVEKGVGAGPGKNGYTF

v_gene: TRBV2
j_gene: TRBJ2-5
len: 16
CDR3aa: CASSSFGTAKQETQYF

v_gene: TRBV2
j_gene: TRBJ2-5
len: 13
CDR3aa: CASSEAGAETQYF

v_gene: TRBV28
j_gene: TRBJ1-2
len: 16
CDR3aa: CASSPGDVRSNYGYTF

v_gene: TRBV30
j_gene: TRBJ2-2
len: 15
CDR3aa: CAWSVPRTRLGELFF

v_gene: TRBV6-1
j_gene: TRBJ2-1
len: 14
CDR3aa: CAGEGGPHGDEQFF